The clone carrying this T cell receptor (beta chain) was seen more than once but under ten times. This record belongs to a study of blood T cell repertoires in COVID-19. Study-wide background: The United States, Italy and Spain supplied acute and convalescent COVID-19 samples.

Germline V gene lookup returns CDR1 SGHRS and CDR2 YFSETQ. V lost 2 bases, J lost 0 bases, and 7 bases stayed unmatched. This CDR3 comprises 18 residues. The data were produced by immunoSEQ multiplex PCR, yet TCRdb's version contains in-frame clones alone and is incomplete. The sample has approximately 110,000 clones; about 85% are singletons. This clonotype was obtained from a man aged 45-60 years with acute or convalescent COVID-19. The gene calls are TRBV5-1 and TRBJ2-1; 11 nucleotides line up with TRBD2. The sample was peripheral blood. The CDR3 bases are TGCGCCAGCAGCTTTAGCGGGGGGGCTTCAAGCTCCTACAATGAGCAGTTCTTC. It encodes CASSFSGGASSSYNEQFF.